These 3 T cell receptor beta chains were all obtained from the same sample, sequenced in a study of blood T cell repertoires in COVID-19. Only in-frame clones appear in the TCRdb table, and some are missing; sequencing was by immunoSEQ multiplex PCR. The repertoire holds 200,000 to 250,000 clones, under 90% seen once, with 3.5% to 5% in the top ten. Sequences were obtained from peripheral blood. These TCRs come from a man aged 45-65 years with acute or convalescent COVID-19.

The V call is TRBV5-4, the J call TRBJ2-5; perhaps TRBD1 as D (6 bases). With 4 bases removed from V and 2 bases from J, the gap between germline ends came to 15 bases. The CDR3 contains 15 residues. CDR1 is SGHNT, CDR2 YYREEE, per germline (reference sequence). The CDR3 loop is CASSGAGTRQETQYF. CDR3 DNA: TGTGCCAGCAGCGGGGCCGGGACACGGCAAGAGACCCAGTACTTC.

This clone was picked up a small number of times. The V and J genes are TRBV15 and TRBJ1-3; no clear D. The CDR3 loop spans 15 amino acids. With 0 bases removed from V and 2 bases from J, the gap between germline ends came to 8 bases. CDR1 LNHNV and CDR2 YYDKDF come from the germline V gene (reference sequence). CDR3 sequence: CATSRDQTTGNTIYF. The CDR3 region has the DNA TGTGCCACCAGCAGAGATCAGACTACTGGAAACACCATATATTTT.

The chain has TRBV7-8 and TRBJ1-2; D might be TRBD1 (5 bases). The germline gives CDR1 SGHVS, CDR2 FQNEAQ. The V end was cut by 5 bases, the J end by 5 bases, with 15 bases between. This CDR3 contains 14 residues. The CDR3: CASSPREAPYGYTF. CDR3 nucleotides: TGTGCCAGCAGCCCCAGGGAGGCCCCATATGGCTACACCTTC.